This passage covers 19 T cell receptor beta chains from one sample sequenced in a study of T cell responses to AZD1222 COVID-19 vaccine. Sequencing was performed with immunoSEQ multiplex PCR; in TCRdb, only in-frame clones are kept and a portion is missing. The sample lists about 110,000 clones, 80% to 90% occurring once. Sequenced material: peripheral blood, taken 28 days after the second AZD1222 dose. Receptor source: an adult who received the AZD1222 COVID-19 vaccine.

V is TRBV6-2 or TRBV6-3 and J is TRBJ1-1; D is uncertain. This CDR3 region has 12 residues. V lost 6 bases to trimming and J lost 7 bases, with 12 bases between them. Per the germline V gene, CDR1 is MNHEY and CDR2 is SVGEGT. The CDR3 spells CASSLKGVEAFF. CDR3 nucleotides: TGTGCCAGCAGCCTAAAGGGAGTTGAAGCTTTCTTT.

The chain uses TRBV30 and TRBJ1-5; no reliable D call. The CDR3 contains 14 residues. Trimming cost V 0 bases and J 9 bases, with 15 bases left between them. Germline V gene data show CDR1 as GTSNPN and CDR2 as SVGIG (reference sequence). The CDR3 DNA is TGTGCCTGGAGTGTTATACAGCCTGAGGCGCCCCAGCATTTT. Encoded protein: CAWSVIQPEAPQHF.

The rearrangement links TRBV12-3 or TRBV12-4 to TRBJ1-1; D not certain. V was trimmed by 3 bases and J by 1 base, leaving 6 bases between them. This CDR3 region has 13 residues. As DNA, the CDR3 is TGTGCCAGCAGTTTCTCGGGGAACACTGAAGCTTTCTTT. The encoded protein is CASSFSGNTEAFF.

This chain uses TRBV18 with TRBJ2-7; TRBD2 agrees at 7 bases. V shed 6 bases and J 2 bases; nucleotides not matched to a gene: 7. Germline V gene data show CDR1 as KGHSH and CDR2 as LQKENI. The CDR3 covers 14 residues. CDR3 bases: TGTGCCAGCTCCCCGGGGAGGGGAGCCTACGAGCAGTACTTC. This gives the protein CASSPGRGAYEQYF.

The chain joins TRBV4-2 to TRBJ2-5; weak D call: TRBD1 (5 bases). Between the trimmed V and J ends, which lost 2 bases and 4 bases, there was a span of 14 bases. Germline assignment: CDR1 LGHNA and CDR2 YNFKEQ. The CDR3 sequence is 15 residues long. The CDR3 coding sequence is TGTGCCAGCAGCCAAATGCAAGACAGTCGAGAGACCCAGTACTTC. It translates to CASSQMQDSRETQYF.

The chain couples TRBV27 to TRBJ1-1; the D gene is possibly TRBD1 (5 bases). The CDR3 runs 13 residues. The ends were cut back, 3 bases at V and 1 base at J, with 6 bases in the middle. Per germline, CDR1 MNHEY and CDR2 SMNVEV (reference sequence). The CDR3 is CASSLGGNTEAFF. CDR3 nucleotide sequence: TGTGCCAGCAGTTTGGGGGGGAACACTGAAGCTTTCTTT.

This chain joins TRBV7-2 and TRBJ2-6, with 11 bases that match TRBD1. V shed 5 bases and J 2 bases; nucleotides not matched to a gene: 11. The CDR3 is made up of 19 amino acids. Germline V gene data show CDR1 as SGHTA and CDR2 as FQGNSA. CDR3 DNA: TGTGCCAGCAGCCCAACCGGACAGGGGGCAAGAACTGGGGCCAACGTCCTGACTTTC. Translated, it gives CASSPTGQGARTGANVLTF.

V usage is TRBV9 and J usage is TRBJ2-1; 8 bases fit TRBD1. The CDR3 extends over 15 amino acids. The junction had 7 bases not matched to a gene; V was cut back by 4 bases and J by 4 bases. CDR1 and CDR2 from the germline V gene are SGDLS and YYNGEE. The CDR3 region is CASSPQTGAYNEQFF. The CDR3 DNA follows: TGTGCCAGCAGCCCCCAGACAGGGGCGTACAATGAGCAGTTCTTC.

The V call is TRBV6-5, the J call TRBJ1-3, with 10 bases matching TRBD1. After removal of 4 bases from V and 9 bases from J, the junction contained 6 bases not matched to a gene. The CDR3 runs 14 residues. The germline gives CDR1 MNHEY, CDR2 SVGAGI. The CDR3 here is CASSWTGGFPTIYF. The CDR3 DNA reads TGTGCCAGCAGTTGGACAGGGGGTTTTCCCACCATATATTTT.

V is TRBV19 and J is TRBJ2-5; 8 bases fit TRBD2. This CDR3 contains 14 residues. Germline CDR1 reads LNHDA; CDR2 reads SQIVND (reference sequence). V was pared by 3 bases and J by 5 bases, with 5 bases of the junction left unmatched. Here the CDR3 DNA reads TGTGCCAGTAGTATGGGGACTAGTCCCGAGACCCAGTACTTC. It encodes CASSMGTSPETQYF. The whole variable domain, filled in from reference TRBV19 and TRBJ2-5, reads DGGITQSPKYLFRKEGQNVTLSCEQNLNHDAMYWYRQDPGQGLRLIYYSQIVNDFQKGDIAEGYSVSREKKESFPLTVTSAQKNPTAFYLCASSMGTSPETQYFGPGTRLLVL.

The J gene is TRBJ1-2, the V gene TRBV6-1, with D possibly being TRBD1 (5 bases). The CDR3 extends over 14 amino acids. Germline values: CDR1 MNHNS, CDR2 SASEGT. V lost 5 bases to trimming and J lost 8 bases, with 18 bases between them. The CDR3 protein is CASSYAGLASGYTF. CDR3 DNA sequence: TGTGCCAGCAGTTATGCGGGACTCGCTAGCGGCTACACCTTC.

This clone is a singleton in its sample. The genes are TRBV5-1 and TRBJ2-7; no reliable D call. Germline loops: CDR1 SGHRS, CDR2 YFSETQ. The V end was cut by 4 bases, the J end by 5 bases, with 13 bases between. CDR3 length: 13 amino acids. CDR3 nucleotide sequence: TGCGCCAGCAGCCTGCTAGTCGGACACGAGCAGTACTTC. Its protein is CASSLLVGHEQYF.

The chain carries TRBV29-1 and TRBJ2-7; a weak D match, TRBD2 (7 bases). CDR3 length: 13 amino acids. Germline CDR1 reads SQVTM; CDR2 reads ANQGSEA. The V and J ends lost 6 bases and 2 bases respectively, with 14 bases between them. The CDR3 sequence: CSVGGQLTYEQYF. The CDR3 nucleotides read TGCAGCGTGGGGGGGCAGCTTACCTACGAGCAGTACTTC.

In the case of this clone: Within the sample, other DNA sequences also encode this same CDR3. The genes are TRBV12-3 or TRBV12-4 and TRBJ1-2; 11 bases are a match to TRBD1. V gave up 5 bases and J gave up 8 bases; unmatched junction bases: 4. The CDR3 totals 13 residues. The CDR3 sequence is CASSLGQGGGYTF. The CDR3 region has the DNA TGTGCCAGCAGTCTGGGACAGGGGGGCGGCTACACCTTC.

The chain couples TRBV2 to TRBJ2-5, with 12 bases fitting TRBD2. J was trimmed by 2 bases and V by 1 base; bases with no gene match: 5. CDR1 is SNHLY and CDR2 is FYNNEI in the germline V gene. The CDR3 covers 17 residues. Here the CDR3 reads CASSEEGLAGRQETQYF. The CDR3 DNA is TGTGCCAGCAGTGAAGAGGGACTAGCGGGCCGACAAGAGACCCAGTACTTC.

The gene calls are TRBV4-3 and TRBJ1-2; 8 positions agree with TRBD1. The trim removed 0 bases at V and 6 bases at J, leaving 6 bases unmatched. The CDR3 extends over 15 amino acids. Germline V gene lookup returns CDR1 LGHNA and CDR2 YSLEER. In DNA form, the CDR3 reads TGCGCCAGCAGCCAAGATCTAGGACAGGGAAATGGCTACACCTTC. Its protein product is CASSQDLGQGNGYTF.

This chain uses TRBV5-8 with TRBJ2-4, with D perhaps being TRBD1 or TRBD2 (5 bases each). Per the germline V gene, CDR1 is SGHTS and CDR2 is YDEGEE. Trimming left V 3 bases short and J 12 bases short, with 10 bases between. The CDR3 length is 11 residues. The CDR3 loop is CASSSRGYQYF. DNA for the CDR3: TGTGCCAGCAGCTCGAGGGGCTATCAGTACTTC.

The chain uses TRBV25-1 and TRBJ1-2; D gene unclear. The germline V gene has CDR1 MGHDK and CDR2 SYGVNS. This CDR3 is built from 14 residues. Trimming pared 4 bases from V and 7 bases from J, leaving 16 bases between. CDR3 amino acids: CASSGWGGESGYTF. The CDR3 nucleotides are TGTGCCAGCAGTGGATGGGGTGGGGAAAGTGGCTACACCTTC.

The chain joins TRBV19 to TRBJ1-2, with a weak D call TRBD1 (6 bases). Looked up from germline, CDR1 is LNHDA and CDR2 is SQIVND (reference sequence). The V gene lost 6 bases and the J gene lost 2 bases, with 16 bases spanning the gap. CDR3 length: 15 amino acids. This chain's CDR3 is CASRPGTSPNYGYTF. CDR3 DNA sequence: TGTGCCAGTAGACCCGGGACAAGCCCCAACTATGGCTACACCTTC.